This record concerns one TCR beta chain sequence. TCRdb passed the reads through MiXCR, listing each CDR3 protein once. The data contain hundreds of thousands of distinct CDR3 sequences, 20% to 25% of them singletons. This CDR3 is built from 15 residues. V was pared by 0 bases and J by 4 bases, with 10 bases between. Per germline, CDR1 MGHDK and CDR2 SYGVNS. The data stem from a study of T cell repertoires in cytomegalovirus infection. This clonotype was obtained from a human donor in good health (CMV status not recorded). Some clones in this sample may be carry-over from other donors' samples. This chain connects TRBV25-1 to TRBJ2-1, with D possibly TRBD2 on 6 matching bases. Sequenced sample: CD8+ T cells from PBMCs. CDR3 sequence (DNA): TGTGCCAGCAGTGAATACCTAGCGCCATACAATGAGCAGTTCTTC. Protein sequence: CASSEYLAPYNEQFF.